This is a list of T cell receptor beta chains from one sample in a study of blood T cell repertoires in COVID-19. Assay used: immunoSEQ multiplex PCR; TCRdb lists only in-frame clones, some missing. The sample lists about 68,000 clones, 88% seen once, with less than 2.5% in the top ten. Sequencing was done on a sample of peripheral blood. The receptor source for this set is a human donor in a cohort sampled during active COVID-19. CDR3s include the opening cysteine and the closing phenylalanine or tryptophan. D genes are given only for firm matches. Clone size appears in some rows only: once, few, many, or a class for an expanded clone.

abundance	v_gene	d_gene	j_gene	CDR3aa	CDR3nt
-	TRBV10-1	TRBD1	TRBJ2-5	CASSESPGQGQETQYF	TGCGCCAGCAGTGAGTCTCCGGGACAGGGGCAAGAGACCCAGTACTTC
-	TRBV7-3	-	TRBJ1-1	CASSLRRGHTEAFF	TGTGCCAGCAGCTTAAGGAGGGGCCACACTGAAGCTTTCTTT
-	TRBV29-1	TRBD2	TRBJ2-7	CSVSTSANYEQYF	TGCAGCGTTTCGACTAGCGCGAACTACGAGCAGTACTTC
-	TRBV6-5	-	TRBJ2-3	CASVKTDSRADTQYF	TGTGCCAGCGTTAAGACGGACAGTAGGGCAGATACGCAGTATTTT
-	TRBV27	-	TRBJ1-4	CASSFATATNEKLFF	TGTGCCAGCAGTTTCGCTACTGCAACTAATGAAAAACTGTTTTTT
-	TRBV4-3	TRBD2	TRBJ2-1	CASSRPGGYEQFF	TGCGCCAGCAGCCGTCCGGGGGGTTATGAGCAGTTCTTC
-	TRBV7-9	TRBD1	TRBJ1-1	CASMRTGNSEAFF	TGTGCCAGCATGCGGACAGGGAATTCTGAAGCTTTCTTT
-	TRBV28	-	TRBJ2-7	CASSYTGYEQYF	TGTGCCAGCAGTTACACAGGGTACGAGCAGTACTTC
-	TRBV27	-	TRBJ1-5	CASSLSRLYSNQPQHF	TGTGCCAGCAGTTTATCCAGACTCTATAGCAATCAGCCCCAGCATTTT
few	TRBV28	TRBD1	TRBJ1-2	CASSLWDFGTGNYGYTF	TGTGCCAGCAGTTTATGGGACTTCGGGACAGGGAATTATGGCTACACCTTC
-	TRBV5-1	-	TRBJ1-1	CASSQNGGNTEAFF	TGCGCCAGCAGTCAAAACGGGGGGAACACTGAAGCTTTCTTT
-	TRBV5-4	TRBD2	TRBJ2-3	CASSLAGGGPSDTQYF	TGTGCCAGCAGCTTGGCTGGCGGGGGGCCTTCAGATACGCAGTATTTT
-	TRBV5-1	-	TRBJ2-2	CASSWEGGTGELFF	TGCGCCAGCAGCTGGGAAGGGGGAACCGGGGAGCTGTTTTTT
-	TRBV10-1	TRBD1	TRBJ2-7	CASSRDSISYEQYF	TGCGCCAGCAGCCGGGACAGCATCTCCTACGAGCAGTACTTC
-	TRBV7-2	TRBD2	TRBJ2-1	CASGTSGNNEQFF	TGTGCCAGTGGGACTAGCGGTAACAATGAGCAGTTCTTC
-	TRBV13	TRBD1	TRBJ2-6	CASSFRGPGTANVLTF	TGTGCCAGCAGTTTCAGGGGGCCCGGTACGGCCAACGTCCTGACTTTC
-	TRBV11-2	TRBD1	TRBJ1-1	CASSATGARLNTEAFF	TGTGCCAGCAGCGCTACAGGGGCCCGCCTGAACACTGAAGCTTTCTTT
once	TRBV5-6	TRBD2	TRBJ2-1	CASTLSGRPYNEQFF	TGTGCCAGCACCCTTAGCGGGAGGCCCTACAATGAGCAGTTCTTC
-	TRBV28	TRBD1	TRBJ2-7	CATSGTGAYEQYF	TGTGCCACCTCCGGGACAGGTGCCTACGAGCAGTACTTC
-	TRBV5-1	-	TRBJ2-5	CASSFSQETQYF	TGCGCCAGCAGCTTCAGCCAAGAGACCCAGTACTTC
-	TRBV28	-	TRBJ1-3	CASSLGRVGNTIYF	TGTGCCAGCAGTTTGGGGAGGGTGGGAAACACCATATATTTT